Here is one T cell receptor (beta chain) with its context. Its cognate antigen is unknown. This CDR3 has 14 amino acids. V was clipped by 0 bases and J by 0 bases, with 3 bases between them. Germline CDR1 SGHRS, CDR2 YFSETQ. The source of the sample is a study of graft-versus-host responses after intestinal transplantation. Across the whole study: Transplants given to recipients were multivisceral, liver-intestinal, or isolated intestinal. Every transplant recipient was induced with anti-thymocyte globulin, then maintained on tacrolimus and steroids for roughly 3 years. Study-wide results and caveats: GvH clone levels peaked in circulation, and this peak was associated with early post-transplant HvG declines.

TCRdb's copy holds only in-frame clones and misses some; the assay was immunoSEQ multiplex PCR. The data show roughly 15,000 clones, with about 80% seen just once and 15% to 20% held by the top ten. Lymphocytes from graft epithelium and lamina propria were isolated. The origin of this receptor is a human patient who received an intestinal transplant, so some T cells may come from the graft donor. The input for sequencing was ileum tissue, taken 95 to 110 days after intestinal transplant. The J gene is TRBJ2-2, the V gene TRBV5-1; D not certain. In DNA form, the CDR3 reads TGCGCCAGCAGCTTGGGGTCGAACACCGGGGAGCTGTTTTTT. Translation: CASSLGSNTGELFF.